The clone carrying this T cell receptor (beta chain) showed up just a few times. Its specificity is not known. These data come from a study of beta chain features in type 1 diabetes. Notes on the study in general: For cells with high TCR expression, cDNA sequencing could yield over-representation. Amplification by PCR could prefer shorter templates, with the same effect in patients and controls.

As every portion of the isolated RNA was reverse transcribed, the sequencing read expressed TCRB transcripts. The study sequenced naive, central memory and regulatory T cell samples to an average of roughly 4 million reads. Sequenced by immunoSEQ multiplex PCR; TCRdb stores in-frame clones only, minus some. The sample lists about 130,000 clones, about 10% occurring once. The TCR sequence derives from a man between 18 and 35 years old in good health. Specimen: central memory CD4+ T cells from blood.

CDR3 sequence (DNA): TGTGCCAGCAGTGCCTCCCGACAGGGGGATTCACCCCTCCACTTT. This codes for CASSASRQGDSPLHF. The gene calls are TRBV9 and TRBJ1-6; 9 bases agree with TRBD1. The trim removed 5 bases at V and 8 bases at J, leaving 8 bases unmatched. In germline, CDR1 is SGDLS, CDR2 YYNGEE. The length of the CDR3 is 15 residues.